This TCR beta chain originates from a study of cytomegalovirus exposure and HLA in healthy donors. Study as a whole: Sequencing of about 179 million T cells in an earlier analysis found 100 million to 140 million unique TCR beta sequences. Study-wide results and caveats: The later analysis indicated that the majority of CMV-associated TCR beta chains appeared HLA-restricted. Later analysis demonstrated an association between a missense DCLRE1C variant and TCR beta V- and J-gene trimming.

The CDR3 runs to 14 residues. The germline CDR1 and CDR2 sequences are MNHEY and SMNVEV (reference sequence). With 5 bases clipped from V and 2 bases from J, the junction kept 6 bases outside the gene matches. With regard to this clone: Its antigen remains unidentified.

Primers: 60 Vbeta forward and 13 Jbeta reverse. Sequenced by immunoSEQ multiplex PCR; TCRdb stores in-frame clones only, minus some. The sample has about 170,000 clones, 75% to 90% seen once. The TCR originated in a boy younger than 10 in good health and CMV-seronegative. The sample taken for sequencing was PBMCs. The J gene is TRBJ2-7, the V gene TRBV27; the match to TRBD2 covers 7 bases. CDR3 nucleotide sequence: TGTGCCAGCAGTCCTTTAGCGGGCACCTACGAGCAGTACTTC. Encoded protein: CASSPLAGTYEQYF.